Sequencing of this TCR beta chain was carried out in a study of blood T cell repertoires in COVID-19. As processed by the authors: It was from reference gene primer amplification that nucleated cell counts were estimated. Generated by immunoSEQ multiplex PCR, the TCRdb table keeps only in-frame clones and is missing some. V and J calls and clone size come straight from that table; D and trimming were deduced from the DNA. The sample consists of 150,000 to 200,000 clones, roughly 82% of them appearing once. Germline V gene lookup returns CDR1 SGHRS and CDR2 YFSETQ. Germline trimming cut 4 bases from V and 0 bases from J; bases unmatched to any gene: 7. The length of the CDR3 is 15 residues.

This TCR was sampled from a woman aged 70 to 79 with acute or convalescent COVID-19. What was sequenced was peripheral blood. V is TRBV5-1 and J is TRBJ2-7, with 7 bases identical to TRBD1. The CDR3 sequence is CASSREGQSSYEQYF. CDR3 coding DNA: TGCGCCAGCAGCCGAGAGGGACAGAGCTCCTACGAGCAGTACTTC.